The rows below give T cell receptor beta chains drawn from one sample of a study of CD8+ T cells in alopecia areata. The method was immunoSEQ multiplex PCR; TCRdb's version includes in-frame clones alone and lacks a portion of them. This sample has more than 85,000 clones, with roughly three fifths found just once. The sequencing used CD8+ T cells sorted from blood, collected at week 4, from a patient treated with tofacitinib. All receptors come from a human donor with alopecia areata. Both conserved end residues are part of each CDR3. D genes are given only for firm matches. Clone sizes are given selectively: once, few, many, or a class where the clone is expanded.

CDR3nt: TGCGCCAGCAGCTTGGGGACAGGGCTTGCCTACGAGCAGTACTTC
CDR3aa: CASSLGTGLAYEQYF
j_gene: TRBJ2-7
d_gene: TRBD1
v_gene: TRBV5-1
abundance: -

CDR3nt: TGTGCCAGCACCGTCAGCCTCCCTGGGGCCAACGTCCTGACTTTC
CDR3aa: CASTVSLPGANVLTF
j_gene: TRBJ2-6
d_gene: -
v_gene: TRBV7-9
abundance: few

CDR3nt: TGCAGCGTTGAAAAGGTAGCGGGGAATGAGCAGTTCTTC
CDR3aa: CSVEKVAGNEQFF
j_gene: TRBJ2-1
d_gene: TRBD2
v_gene: TRBV29-1
abundance: -

CDR3nt: TGCGCCAGCAGCCACCTCGCGGGGGATCGGTCTGAAGCTTTCTTT
CDR3aa: CASSHLAGDRSEAFF
j_gene: TRBJ1-1
d_gene: -
v_gene: TRBV5-1
abundance: -

CDR3nt: TGCAGCGTTGAAAGGGCGGGAGCGTCAGGAGAGACCCAGTACTTC
CDR3aa: CSVERAGASGETQYF
j_gene: TRBJ2-5
d_gene: TRBD2
v_gene: TRBV29-1
abundance: few

CDR3nt: TGTGCCAGCTCACCACCGGGACAGGGAGCCGGTAAGCAGTACTTC
CDR3aa: CASSPPGQGAGKQYF
j_gene: TRBJ2-7
d_gene: TRBD1
v_gene: TRBV18
abundance: -

CDR3nt: TGTGCCAGCAGCGGGGACTTCTCAAACACCGGGGAGCTGTTTTTT
CDR3aa: CASSGDFSNTGELFF
j_gene: TRBJ2-2
d_gene: -
v_gene: TRBV13
abundance: -

CDR3nt: TGTGCCAGCAGCTTTGAAACAGGTCTCATGAACACTGAAGCTTTCTTT
CDR3aa: CASSFETGLMNTEAFF
j_gene: TRBJ1-1
d_gene: -
v_gene: TRBV7-9
abundance: -

CDR3nt: TGTGCCAGCAGTGAATCTTACGGGACCCGCATGGATACGCAGTATTTT
CDR3aa: CASSESYGTRMDTQYF
j_gene: TRBJ2-3
d_gene: -
v_gene: TRBV25-1
abundance: -

CDR3nt: TGTGCCAGCAGCTGGGAATTGGGAGGGCCCTACGAGCAGTACTTC
CDR3aa: CASSWELGGPYEQYF
j_gene: TRBJ2-7
d_gene: TRBD2
v_gene: TRBV5-5
abundance: few

CDR3nt: TGCGCCAGCAGCCAAGAGGAACAGGGTATCACCGGGGAGCTGTTTTTT
CDR3aa: CASSQEEQGITGELFF
j_gene: TRBJ2-2
d_gene: -
v_gene: TRBV4-3
abundance: -

CDR3nt: TGTGCCAGCAGCCTCGCCTGGACAGGGTCCAATCAGCCCCAGCATTTT
CDR3aa: CASSLAWTGSNQPQHF
j_gene: TRBJ1-5
d_gene: TRBD1
v_gene: TRBV7-9
abundance: once

CDR3nt: TGTGCCAGCAGCCGTAGCGGTAGCCTGCAAGAGACCCAGTACTTC
CDR3aa: CASSRSGSLQETQYF
j_gene: TRBJ2-5
d_gene: -
v_gene: TRBV9
abundance: -

CDR3nt: TGTGCCAGCAGCTCTAGACTAGCGGGCTCCTCTGGGGCCAACGTCCTGACTTTC
CDR3aa: CASSSRLAGSSGANVLTF
j_gene: TRBJ2-6
d_gene: TRBD2
v_gene: TRBV14
abundance: -

CDR3nt: TGCGCCAGCAGCCGCGGGACAGGATCCTACGAGCAGTACTTC
CDR3aa: CASSRGTGSYEQYF
j_gene: TRBJ2-7
d_gene: TRBD1
v_gene: TRBV5-1
abundance: -

CDR3nt: TGCAGCGTTGAACGCACAGATACGCAGTATTTT
CDR3aa: CSVERTDTQYF
j_gene: TRBJ2-3
d_gene: -
v_gene: TRBV29-1
abundance: -

CDR3nt: TGTGCCAGCAGAAAAAATGTGGGGGACTCCTACAATGAGCAGTTCTTC
CDR3aa: CASRKNVGDSYNEQFF
j_gene: TRBJ2-1
d_gene: -
v_gene: TRBV21-1
abundance: -

CDR3nt: TGTGCCAGCAGCTTGGAGGGCCCGGTCGGGGAGCTGTTTTTT
CDR3aa: CASSLEGPVGELFF
j_gene: TRBJ2-2
d_gene: -
v_gene: TRBV5-6
abundance: few

CDR3nt: TGTGCCAGCAGCTTGGGAGCGATTGAAGCTTTCTTT
CDR3aa: CASSLGAIEAFF
j_gene: TRBJ1-1
d_gene: -
v_gene: TRBV5-6
abundance: few

CDR3nt: TGTGCCAGCAGCTTAGCGCAGGGGTCCAAAAACATTCAGTACTTC
CDR3aa: CASSLAQGSKNIQYF
j_gene: TRBJ2-4
d_gene: -
v_gene: TRBV7-9
abundance: few

CDR3nt: TGTGCCAGCAGCGCCCTCGGAGGTAGAGACGAGCAGTACTTC
CDR3aa: CASSALGGRDEQYF
j_gene: TRBJ2-7
d_gene: -
v_gene: TRBV9
abundance: few

CDR3nt: TGCGCCAGCAGCCAAGAAACTAGCCCAACCACCTACGAGCAGTACTTC
CDR3aa: CASSQETSPTTYEQYF
j_gene: TRBJ2-7
d_gene: -
v_gene: TRBV4-3
abundance: -

CDR3nt: TGCGCCAGCAGCCTATCCGGGACTGGGAACACTGAAGCTTTCTTT
CDR3aa: CASSLSGTGNTEAFF
j_gene: TRBJ1-1
d_gene: -
v_gene: TRBV5-1
abundance: medium-sized

CDR3nt: TGCGCCAGCAGCCAAGCAGTGAACACTGAAGCTTTCTTT
CDR3aa: CASSQAVNTEAFF
j_gene: TRBJ1-1
d_gene: -
v_gene: TRBV4-1
abundance: -

CDR3nt: TGTGCCAGCACTCCCCCGGGGTACACAGATACGCAGTATTTT
CDR3aa: CASTPPGYTDTQYF
j_gene: TRBJ2-3
d_gene: -
v_gene: TRBV2
abundance: -

CDR3nt: TGCGCCAGCAGTCAAAATCTAGCGGGGAACTACGAGCAGTACTTC
CDR3aa: CASSQNLAGNYEQYF
j_gene: TRBJ2-7
d_gene: TRBD2
v_gene: TRBV4-3
abundance: few